This TCR beta chain was observed in a study of T cell repertoires in cytomegalovirus infection (dated 2019 in TCRdb). For context, the study as a whole: Because public TCR beta signatures pointed to carriage of CMV infection together with the matching HLA type, the HLA type of each donor mattered for the analysis.

The paper as a whole reports these results and caveats: Carriers of CMV infection plus the relevant HLA type were discriminated by the cumulative frequency of public TCR beta family members in the study cohort and in an independent 352-donor cohort. In the ex vivo response, HLA-C-restricted CMV-specific TCR beta clonotypes were dominant, and in two of eight donors the single most frequent clonotype came from this HLA-C-restricted group.

Sequenced using an Illumina HiSeq 1500. The raw public data were reprocessed by TCRdb itself: fastp quality trimming at Q25, MiXCR clonotype calling, in-frame beta chains only. Entries that share a CDR3 protein sequence are merged under the most common genes and DNA. This sample comprises 310,000 or so distinct CDR3 sequences, about a quarter of them detected only once. Jointly, the top ten make up over 11% of the sample. CDR1 and CDR2, per the germline V gene, are MDHEN and SYDVKM. The CDR3 runs 15 residues from the cysteine to the phenylalanine. Solely the CDR3 DNA is kept, with 45 bases framed from the first base. The junction carries 14 bases between V and J, which are trimmed by 2 bases and 6 bases respectively. This clonotype showed up just a few times. It lacks a known antigen. There are no base qualities to consult, and no much larger clone falls within one base.

This sequence uses TRBV28 and TRBJ1-5; the D segment could be TRBD1, given 6 matching bases. The sequenced material came from PBMCs. This TCR was sampled from a human donor in good health (CMV status not recorded). Some clones in this sample may be carry-over from other donors' samples. Here the CDR3 is given as CASSLRGAGGQPQHF. The DNA sequence follows: TGTGCCAGCAGTTTAAGGGGGGCAGGAGGTCAGCCCCAGCATTTT.